Each of the 17 T cell receptor beta chains below was sequenced from the same sample in a study of cytomegalovirus exposure and HLA in healthy donors. The PCR ran on 60 Vbeta and 13 Jbeta primers. Data came from immunoSEQ multiplex PCR; TCRdb stores just in-frame clones and leaves some out. Of about 140,000 clones in the sample, approximately 80% were seen once. Sequencing was performed on PBMCs. All receptors derive from a male donor in good health and CMV-seropositive.

The rearrangement joins TRBV28 to TRBJ1-1, with D hard to call. The ends were cut back, 2 bases at V and 1 base at J, with 11 bases in the middle. This CDR3 comprises 15 residues. Germline CDR1 MDHEN, CDR2 SYDVKM. The CDR3 DNA reads TGTGCCAGCAGTTTAGGGTGGCAGGCGAACACTGAAGCTTTCTTT. Translating it yields CASSLGWQANTEAFF.

This chain's CDR3 is CASSLRLAVTNTGELFF. Written as DNA, the CDR3 is TGTGCCAGCAGCCTTAGACTAGCGGTAACGAACACCGGGGAGCTGTTTTTT. The chain recombines TRBV7-3 with TRBJ2-2, with 9 bases fitting TRBD2. This CDR3 is 17 amino acids long. V was clipped by 5 bases and J by 0 bases; unmatched bases: 7. CDR1 and CDR2 (germline): SGHTA, FQGTGA.

CDR3 region: CASSLALVETQYF. The CDR3 region has the DNA TGTGCCAGCAGCTTAGCCCTAGTAGAGACCCAGTACTTC. The chain couples TRBV7-6 to TRBJ2-5, with D unclear. Trimming removed 0 bases at V and 4 bases at J, with 6 bases between. The length of the CDR3 is 13 residues. Germline CDR1 and CDR2: SGHVS and FNYEAQ.

DNA for the CDR3: TGTGCCAGCTCAGCGCAGACAGGGGAGGACGAGCAGTACTTC. Its translation: CASSAQTGEDEQYF. The chain employs TRBV18 and TRBJ2-7, with TRBD1 matching over 8 bases. Germline CDR1 is KGHSH and CDR2 is LQKENI. The CDR3 is made up of 14 amino acids. Trimming at V came to 5 bases and at J to 5 bases, leaving 8 bases not matched to a gene.

The chain is built from TRBV7-9 and TRBJ2-7; a possible D gene is TRBD2 (5 bases). Deletions cut 1 base from V and 7 bases from J, with 11 bases between. Germline V CDR1 and CDR2: SEHNR, FQNEAQ (reference sequence). The CDR3 spans 13 residues. Written as DNA, the CDR3 is TGTGCCAGCAGCTTAGGTTCCGGGGATGAGCAGTACTTC. It is translated as CASSLGSGDEQYF.

J is TRBJ2-7 and V is TRBV6-6; D call uncertain. Per the germline V gene, CDR1 is MNHNY and CDR2 is SVGAGI (reference sequence). V shed 6 bases and J shed 0 bases, with 9 bases lying between them. CDR3 length: 13 residues. The CDR3 here is CASSPETSYEQYF. Here the CDR3 DNA reads TGTGCCAGCAGCCCGGAGACCTCCTACGAGCAGTACTTC.

This clone was counted only a few times. The V and J genes are TRBV2 and TRBJ2-2; TRBD1 matches 8 bases. V shed 4 bases, J shed 6 bases, and the junction held 4 bases outside the gene matches. Germline loops: CDR1 SNHLY, CDR2 FYNNEI. The CDR3 loop spans 14 amino acids. The CDR3 region has the DNA TGTGCCAGCAGTGGGCAGGGGGCCCCCGGGGAGCTGTTTTTT. Its protein is CASSGQGAPGELFF.

This chain links TRBV13 with TRBJ2-7, with 9 bases that match TRBD1. Germline V gives CDR1 PRHDT, CDR2 FYEKMQ (reference sequence). CDR3 length: 16 residues. Trimming cost V 5 bases and J 2 bases; bases outside gene matches: 10. For the CDR3, the DNA is TGTGCCAGCAGCCCGGAACCGGGACAGGGCGCCTACGAGCAGTACTTC. It specifies CASSPEPGQGAYEQYF.

This clone has just one count. V usage is TRBV7-9 and J usage is TRBJ1-2; D not certain. CDR3 size: 13 residues. Trimming left V 3 bases short and J 0 bases short, with 5 bases between. Germline V gene lookup returns CDR1 SEHNR and CDR2 FQNEAQ (reference sequence). The CDR3 loop is CASSFAANYGYTF. The CDR3 DNA reads TGTGCCAGCAGCTTTGCAGCTAACTATGGCTACACCTTC. The full variable domain, completed using reference TRBV7-9 and TRBJ1-2, is DTGVSQNPRHKITKRGQNVTFRCDPISEHNRLYWYRQTLGQGPEFLTYFQNEAQLEKSRLLSDRFSAERPKGSFSTLEIQRTEQGDSAMYLCASSFAANYGYTFGSGTRLTVV.

The chain uses TRBV6-6 and TRBJ1-4; D unclear. This CDR3 region has 13 residues. CDR1 is MNHNY and CDR2 is SVGAGI in the germline V gene (reference sequence). The ends were cut back, 4 bases at V and 4 bases at J, with 7 bases in the middle. CDR3 region: CASSWRRNEKLFF. In nucleotides, the CDR3 is TGTGCCAGCAGTTGGAGACGTAATGAAAAACTGTTTTTT.

The chain links TRBV6-5 to TRBJ2-7; D might be TRBD2 (5 bases). Germline lookup yields CDR1 MNHEY and CDR2 SVGAGI. Trimming cost V 2 bases and J 5 bases, with 7 bases left between them. There are 12 residues in the CDR3. The CDR3 DNA follows: TGTGCCAGCAGTTACGACGGGGACGAGCAGTACTTC. Its protein is CASSYDGDEQYF.

The V call is TRBV4-2, the J call TRBJ2-7; D unclear. Trimming took off 4 bases at V and 4 bases at J, with 14 bases between the two ends. Germline V gene data show CDR1 as LGHNA and CDR2 as YNFKEQ. The CDR3 consists of 14 residues. CDR3 amino acids: CASSPEEFGYEQYF. The CDR3 DNA reads as TGTGCCAGCAGCCCCGAGGAGTTCGGTTACGAGCAGTACTTC.

This clone was counted only a few times. The chain recombines TRBV9 with TRBJ2-5, with TRBD1 identical over 8 bases. Germline V gives CDR1 SGDLS, CDR2 YYNGEE. With 2 bases clipped from V and 0 bases from J, the junction kept 6 bases outside the gene matches. The CDR3 totals 16 residues. The CDR3 DNA follows: TGTGCCAGCAGCGTCACAGGGGGGTCTTACCAAGAGACCCAGTACTTC. The encoded protein is CASSVTGGSYQETQYF.

The chain couples TRBV5-1 to TRBJ1-1; possible D gene TRBD1, 5 bases. Per germline, CDR1 SGHRS and CDR2 YFSETQ. CDR3 length: 13 residues. The V and J ends lost 5 bases and 0 bases respectively, with 8 bases between them. In DNA, the CDR3 is TGCGCCAGCAGGGTAGGGGTGAACACTGAAGCTTTCTTT. It translates to CASRVGVNTEAFF.

This rearrangement joins TRBV5-4 to TRBJ1-2; TRBD1 agrees at 7 bases. CDR1 is SGHNT, CDR2 YYREEE, per germline (reference sequence). The ends lost 3 bases at V and 0 bases at J; junction bases unmatched: 8. The CDR3 runs to 16 residues. The CDR3 nucleotides are TGTGCCAGCAGCTCCCTAGGGACAGCGCCTAACTATGGCTACACCTTC. Residues: CASSSLGTAPNYGYTF.

The chain uses TRBV5-4 and TRBJ1-1; weak D call: TRBD1 (5 bases). This CDR3 comprises 17 residues. Germline V gene data show CDR1 as SGHNT and CDR2 as YYREEE (reference sequence). The V gene lost 3 bases and the J gene lost 1 base, with 19 bases spanning the gap. The DNA of the CDR3 is TGTGCCAGCAGCTCCGCAACGGCAGGGTTCGCGAACACTGAAGCTTTCTTT. Protein sequence: CASSSATAGFANTEAFF.

The V call is TRBV2, the J call TRBJ1-1; D uncertain. The CDR3 runs to 14 residues. V shed 2 bases and J shed 1 base, with 8 bases lying between them. CDR1 SNHLY and CDR2 FYNNEI come from the germline V gene. CDR3 loop: CASSEQQENTEAFF. DNA for the CDR3: TGTGCCAGCAGTGAACAGCAGGAGAACACTGAAGCTTTCTTT.